This TCR beta chain originates from a study of blood T cell repertoires in COVID-19. Profiling relied on immunoSEQ multiplex PCR, and the TCRdb table lists in-frame clones only, not all of them. The sample has around 230,000 clones, 83% seen once. Germline V CDR1 and CDR2: SQVTM, ANQGSEA. V lost 5 bases, J lost 0 bases, and 8 bases lay in between. The CDR3 sequence is 13 residues long. V usage is TRBV29-1 and J usage is TRBJ1-5; D uncertain. The sequence was collected from a woman aged 40 to 50 with active or convalescent COVID-19. The sample taken for sequencing was peripheral blood. Here the CDR3 DNA reads TGCAGCGTTTCAGAAAATAGCAATCAGCCCCAGCATTTT. Its protein product is CSVSENSNQPQHF.